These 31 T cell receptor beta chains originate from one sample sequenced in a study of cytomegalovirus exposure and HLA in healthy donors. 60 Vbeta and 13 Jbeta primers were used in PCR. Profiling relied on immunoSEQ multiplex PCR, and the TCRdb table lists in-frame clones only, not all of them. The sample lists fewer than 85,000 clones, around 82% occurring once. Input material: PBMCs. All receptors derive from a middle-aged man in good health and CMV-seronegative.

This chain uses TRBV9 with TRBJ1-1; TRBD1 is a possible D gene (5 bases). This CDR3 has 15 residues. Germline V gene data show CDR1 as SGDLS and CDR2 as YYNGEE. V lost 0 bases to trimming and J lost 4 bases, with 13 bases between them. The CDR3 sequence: CASSVDGGGGTEAFF. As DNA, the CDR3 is TGTGCCAGCAGCGTAGACGGCGGGGGAGGCACTGAAGCTTTCTTT.

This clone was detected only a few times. CDR3 residues: CAWSVQGAEAFF. Written as DNA, the CDR3 is TGTGCCTGGAGTGTACAGGGGGCTGAAGCTTTCTTT. This chain links TRBV30 with TRBJ1-1; 8 bases line up with TRBD1. CDR1 and CDR2 from the germline V gene are GTSNPN and SVGIG (reference sequence). There are 12 residues in the CDR3. With V trimmed by 0 bases and J by 6 bases, 0 bases remained unmatched.

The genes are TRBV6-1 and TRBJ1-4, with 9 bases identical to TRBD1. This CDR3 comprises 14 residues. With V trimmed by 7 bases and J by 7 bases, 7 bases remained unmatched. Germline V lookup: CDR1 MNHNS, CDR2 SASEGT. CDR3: CASTLGQGSEKLFF. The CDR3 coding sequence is TGTGCCAGCACCCTCGGACAGGGGAGTGAAAAACTGTTTTTT.

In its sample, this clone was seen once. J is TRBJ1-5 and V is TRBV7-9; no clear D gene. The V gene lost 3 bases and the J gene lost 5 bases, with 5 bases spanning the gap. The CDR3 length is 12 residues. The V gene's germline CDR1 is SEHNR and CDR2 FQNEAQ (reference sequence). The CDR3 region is CASSFSHQPQHF. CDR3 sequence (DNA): TGTGCCAGCAGCTTCAGTCATCAGCCCCAGCATTTT.

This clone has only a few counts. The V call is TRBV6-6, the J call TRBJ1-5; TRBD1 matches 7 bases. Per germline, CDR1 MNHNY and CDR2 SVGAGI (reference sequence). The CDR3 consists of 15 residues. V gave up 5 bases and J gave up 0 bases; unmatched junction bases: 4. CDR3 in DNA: TGTGCCAGCAGTGCGGGACAGCATAGCAATCAGCCCCAGCATTTT. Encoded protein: CASSAGQHSNQPQHF.

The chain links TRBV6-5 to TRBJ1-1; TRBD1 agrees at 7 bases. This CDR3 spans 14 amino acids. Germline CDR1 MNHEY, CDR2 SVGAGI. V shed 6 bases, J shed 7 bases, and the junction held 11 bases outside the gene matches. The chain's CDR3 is CASSLRQGSFEAFF. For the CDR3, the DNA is TGTGCCAGCAGCCTAAGACAGGGCTCCTTTGAAGCTTTCTTT.

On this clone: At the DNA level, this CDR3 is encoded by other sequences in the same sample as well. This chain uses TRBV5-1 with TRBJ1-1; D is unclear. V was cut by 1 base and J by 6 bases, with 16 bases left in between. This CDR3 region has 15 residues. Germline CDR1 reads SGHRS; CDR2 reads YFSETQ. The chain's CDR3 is CASSLQMGSSAEAFF. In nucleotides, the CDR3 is TGCGCCAGCAGCTTGCAGATGGGTAGTAGCGCTGAAGCTTTCTTT.

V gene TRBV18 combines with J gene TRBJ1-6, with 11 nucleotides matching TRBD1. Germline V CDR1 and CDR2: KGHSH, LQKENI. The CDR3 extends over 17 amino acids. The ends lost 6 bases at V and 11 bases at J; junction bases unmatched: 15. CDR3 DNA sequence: TGTGCCAGCTCGCTTCGTACCGGGACAGGGGGAATGGCACCCCTCCACTTT. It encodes CASSLRTGTGGMAPLHF.

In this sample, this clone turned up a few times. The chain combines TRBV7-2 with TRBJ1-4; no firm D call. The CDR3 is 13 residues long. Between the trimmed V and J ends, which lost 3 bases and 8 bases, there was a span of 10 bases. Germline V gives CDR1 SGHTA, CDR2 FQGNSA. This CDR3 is CASSFRSGEKLFF. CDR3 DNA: TGTGCCAGCAGCTTCCGATCGGGAGAAAAACTGTTTTTT.

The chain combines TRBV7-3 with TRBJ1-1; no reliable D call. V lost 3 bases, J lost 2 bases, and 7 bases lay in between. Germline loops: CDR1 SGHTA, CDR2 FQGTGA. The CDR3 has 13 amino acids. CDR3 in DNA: TGTGCCAGCAGCTTTAGCTTAAACACTGAAGCTTTCTTT. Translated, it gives CASSFSLNTEAFF. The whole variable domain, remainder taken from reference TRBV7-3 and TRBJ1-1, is GAGVSQTPSNKVTEKGKYVELRCDPISGHTALYWYRQSLGQGPEFLIYFQGTGAADDSGLPNDRFFAVRPEGSVSTLKIQRTERGDSAVYLCASSFSLNTEAFFGQGTRLTVV.

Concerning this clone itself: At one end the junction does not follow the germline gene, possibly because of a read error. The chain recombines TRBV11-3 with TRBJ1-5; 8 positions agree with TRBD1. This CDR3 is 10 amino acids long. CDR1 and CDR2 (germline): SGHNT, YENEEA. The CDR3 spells CASSSRTGLF. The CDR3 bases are TGTGCCAGCAGCTCCCGGACAGGGCTTTTT.

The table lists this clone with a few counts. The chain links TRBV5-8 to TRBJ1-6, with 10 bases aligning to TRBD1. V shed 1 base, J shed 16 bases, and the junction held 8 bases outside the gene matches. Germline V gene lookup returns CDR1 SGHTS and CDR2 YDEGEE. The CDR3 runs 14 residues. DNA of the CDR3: TGTGCCAGCAGCTTGCGAGACAGGGGGCCCCCTCTCCACTTT. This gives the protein CASSLRDRGPPLHF. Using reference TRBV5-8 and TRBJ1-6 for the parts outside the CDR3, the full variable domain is EAGVTQSPTHLIKTRGQQATLRCSPISGHTSVYWYQQALGLGLQFLLWYDEGEERNRGNFPPRFSGRQFPNYSSELNVNALELEDSALYLCASSLRDRGPPLHFGNGTRLTVT.

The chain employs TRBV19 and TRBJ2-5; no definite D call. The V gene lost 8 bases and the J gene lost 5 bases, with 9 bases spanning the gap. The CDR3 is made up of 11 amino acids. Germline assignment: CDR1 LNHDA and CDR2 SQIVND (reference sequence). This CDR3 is CASLFEETQYF. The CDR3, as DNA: TGTGCCAGTCTCTTTGAGGAGACCCAGTACTTC.

The CDR3 DNA reads as TGTGCCAGCAGCAAAGCCGGACAAAGCTTCTACAATGAGCAGTTCTTC. It specifies CASSKAGQSFYNEQFF. The chain employs TRBV7-6 and TRBJ2-1, with D perhaps matching TRBD1 (5 bases). CDR1 and CDR2 (germline): SGHVS, FNYEAQ. The CDR3 is 16 residues long. Trimming shortened V by 5 bases and J by 3 bases, and 17 bases separated the two germline ends.

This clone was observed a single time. In DNA, the CDR3 is TGCGCCAGCAGCCAAGTCCCCTTAGGTAGGACAGGCGTAAATGAAAAACTGTTTTTT. Translated: CASSQVPLGRTGVNEKLFF. The chain employs TRBV4-1 and TRBJ1-4; 7 bases match TRBD1. CDR3 size: 19 residues. CDR1 is MGHRA, CDR2 YSYEKL, per germline. Losses at the gene ends were 1 base for V and 5 bases for J; bases not matched to a gene: 16.

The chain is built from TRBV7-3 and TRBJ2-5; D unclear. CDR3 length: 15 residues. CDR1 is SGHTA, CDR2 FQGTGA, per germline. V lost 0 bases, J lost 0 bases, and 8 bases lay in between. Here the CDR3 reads CASSLTTEYQETQYF. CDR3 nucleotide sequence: TGTGCCAGCAGCTTAACTACGGAGTACCAAGAGACCCAGTACTTC.

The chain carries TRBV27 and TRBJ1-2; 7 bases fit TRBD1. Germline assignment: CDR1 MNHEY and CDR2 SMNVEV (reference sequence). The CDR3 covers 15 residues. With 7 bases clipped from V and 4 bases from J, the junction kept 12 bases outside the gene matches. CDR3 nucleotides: TGTGCCAGCATCGGGAGGGACAGCGAGTCCTATGGCTACACCTTC. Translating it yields CASIGRDSESYGYTF.

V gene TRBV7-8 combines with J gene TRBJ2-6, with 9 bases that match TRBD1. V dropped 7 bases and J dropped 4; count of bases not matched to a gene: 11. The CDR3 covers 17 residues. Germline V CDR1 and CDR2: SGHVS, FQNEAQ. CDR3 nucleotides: TGTGCCAGCACCCAAGGGACAGGGTATTCAGGGGCCAACGTCCTGACTTTC. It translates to CASTQGTGYSGANVLTF.

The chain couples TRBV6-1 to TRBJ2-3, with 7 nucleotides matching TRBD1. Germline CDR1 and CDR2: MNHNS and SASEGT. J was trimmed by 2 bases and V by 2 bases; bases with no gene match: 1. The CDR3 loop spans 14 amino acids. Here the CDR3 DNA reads TGTGCCAGCAGTGAACAGGGGGTCACAGATACGCAGTATTTT. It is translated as CASSEQGVTDTQYF.

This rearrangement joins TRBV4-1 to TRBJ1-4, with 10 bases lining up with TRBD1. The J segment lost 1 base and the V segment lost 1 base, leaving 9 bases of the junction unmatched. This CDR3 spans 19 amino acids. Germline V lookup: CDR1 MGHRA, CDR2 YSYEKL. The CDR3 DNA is TGCGCCAGCAGCCAAGTTATTGGGACAGGGGAGGGAACTAATGAAAAACTGTTTTTT. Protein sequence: CASSQVIGTGEGTNEKLFF.

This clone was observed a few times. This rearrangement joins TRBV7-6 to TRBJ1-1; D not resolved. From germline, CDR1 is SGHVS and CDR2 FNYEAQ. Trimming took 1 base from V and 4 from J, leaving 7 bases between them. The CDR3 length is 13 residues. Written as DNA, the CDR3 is TGTGCCAGCAGCTTAGAATCCGGCACTGAAGCTTTCTTT. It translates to CASSLESGTEAFF. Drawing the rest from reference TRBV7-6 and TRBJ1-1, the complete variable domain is GAGVSQSPRYKVTKRGQDVALRCDPISGHVSLYWYRQALGQGPEFLTYFNYEAQQDKSGLPNDRFSAERPEGSISTLTIQRTEQRDSAMYRCASSLESGTEAFFGQGTRLTVV.

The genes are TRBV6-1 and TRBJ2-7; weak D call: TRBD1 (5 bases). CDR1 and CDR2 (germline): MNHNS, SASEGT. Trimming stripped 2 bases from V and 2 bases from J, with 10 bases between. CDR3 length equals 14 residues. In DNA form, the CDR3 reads TGTGCCAGCAGTGAAATACAGGATACCTACGAGCAGTACTTC. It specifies CASSEIQDTYEQYF.

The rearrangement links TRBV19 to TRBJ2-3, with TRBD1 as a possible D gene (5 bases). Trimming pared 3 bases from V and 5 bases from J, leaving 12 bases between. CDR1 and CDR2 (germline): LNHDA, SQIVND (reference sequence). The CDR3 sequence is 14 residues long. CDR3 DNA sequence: TGTGCCAGTAGTATTGGGGCCGCCGAAGATACGCAGTATTTT. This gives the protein CASSIGAAEDTQYF.

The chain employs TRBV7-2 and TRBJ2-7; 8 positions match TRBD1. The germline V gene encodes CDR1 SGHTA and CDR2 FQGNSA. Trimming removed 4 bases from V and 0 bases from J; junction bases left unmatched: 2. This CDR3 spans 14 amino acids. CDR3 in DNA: TGTGCCAGCAGCTCCCAGGGGGCCTCCTACGAGCAGTACTTC. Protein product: CASSSQGASYEQYF.

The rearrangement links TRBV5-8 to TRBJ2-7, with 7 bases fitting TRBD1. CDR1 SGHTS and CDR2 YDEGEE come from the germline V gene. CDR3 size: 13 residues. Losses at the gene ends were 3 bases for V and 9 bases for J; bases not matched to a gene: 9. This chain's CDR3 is CASSSIDRAGQYF. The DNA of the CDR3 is TGTGCCAGCAGCTCTATTGACAGGGCAGGGCAGTACTTC.

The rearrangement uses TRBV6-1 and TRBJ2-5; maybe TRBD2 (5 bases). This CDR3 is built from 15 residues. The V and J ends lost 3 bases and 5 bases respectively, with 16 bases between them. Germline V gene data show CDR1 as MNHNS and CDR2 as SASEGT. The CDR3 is CASSDRPGGRETQYF. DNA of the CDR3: TGTGCCAGCAGTGATCGCCCCGGAGGAAGGGAGACCCAGTACTTC.

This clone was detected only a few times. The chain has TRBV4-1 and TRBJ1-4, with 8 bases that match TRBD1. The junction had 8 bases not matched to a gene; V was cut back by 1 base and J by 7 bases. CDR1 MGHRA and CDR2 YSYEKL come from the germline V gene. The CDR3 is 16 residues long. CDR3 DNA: TGCGCCAGCAGCCAAGCCGCGGACAGGGATGCTGAAAAACTGTTTTTT. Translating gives CASSQAADRDAEKLFF.

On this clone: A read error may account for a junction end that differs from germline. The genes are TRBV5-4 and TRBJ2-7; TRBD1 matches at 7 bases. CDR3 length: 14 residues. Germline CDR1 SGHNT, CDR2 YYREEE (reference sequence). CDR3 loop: CASTLGQQASEQYF. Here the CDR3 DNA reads TGTGCCAGCACCTTGGGACAGCAAGCCTCCGAGCAGTACTTC.

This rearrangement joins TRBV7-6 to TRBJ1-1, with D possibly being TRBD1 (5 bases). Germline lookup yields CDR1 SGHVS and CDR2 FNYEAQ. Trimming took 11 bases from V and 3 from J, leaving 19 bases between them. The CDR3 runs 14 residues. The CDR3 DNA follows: TGTGCCTCAAGCCGGGGGATGGGGTACACTGAAGCTTTCTTT. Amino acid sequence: CASSRGMGYTEAFF.

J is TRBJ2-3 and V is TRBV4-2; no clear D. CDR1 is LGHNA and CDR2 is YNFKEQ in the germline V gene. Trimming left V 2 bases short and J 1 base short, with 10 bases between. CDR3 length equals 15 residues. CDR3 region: CASSQSAYRTDTQYF. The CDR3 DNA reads TGTGCCAGCAGCCAATCAGCGTACCGCACAGATACGCAGTATTTT.

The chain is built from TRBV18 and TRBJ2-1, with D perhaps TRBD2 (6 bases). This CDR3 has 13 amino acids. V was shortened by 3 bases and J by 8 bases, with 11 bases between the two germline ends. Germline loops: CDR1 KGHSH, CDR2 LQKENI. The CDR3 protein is CASSPGGVDEQFF. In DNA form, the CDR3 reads TGTGCCAGCTCACCGGGCGGGGTTGATGAGCAGTTCTTC.